This TCR beta chain was profiled in a study of blood T cells in healthy people across ages. With each sample, at least 5.5 micrograms of total RNA were extracted. Primed by a sample-barcoded 5' primer and a J-beta primer mix, a second PCR proceeded for 7 to 11 cycles. MiXCR, applied by TCRdb to the 5' RACE reads, yields one record per CDR3 protein. This sample has more than 650,000 distinct CDR3 sequences; around half occur once, and the top ten carry approximately 40%. V lost 0 bases, J lost 8 bases, and 3 bases stayed unmatched. The CDR3 loop spans 15 amino acids. Germline CDR1 is LGHDT and CDR2 is YNNKEL (reference sequence). This clonotype was recorded only once.

The source is a man at least 80 years old in good health. The chain joins TRBV3-1 to TRBJ2-1, with 11 bases identical to TRBD1. The sequenced material came from blood. This CDR3 reads CASSQEDRGLDEQFF. The CDR3 nucleotides are TGTGCCAGCAGCCAAGAGGACAGGGGGCTTGATGAGCAGTTCTTC.